This entry is about one T cell receptor beta chain. The antigen remains undetermined. This sample is part of a study of T cells after yellow fever vaccination. Looking at the study overall: Preparation used SMART-Seq v4 Ultra Low Input for the low-cell-number fractions. Study outcomes and limitations: By day 5 rather than day 15, the secondary response had peaked, though it was weaker. The booster saw the reappearance of most primary-vaccination clones (more than 95% CD4, 88% CD8).

TCR cDNA, made by 5'RACE template switching, carried an added universal primer site and UMIs. TCRdb fed the 5' RACE reads into MiXCR, producing one record per CDR3 protein. The top ten hold roughly 13% of the sample, which has hundreds of thousands of distinct CDR3 sequences, roughly 12% seen once. The starting material was PBMCs, obtained on the day of the yellow fever booster vaccination. The receptor was isolated from a man aged 30 to 45 who received the YFV17D yellow fever vaccine.

The CDR3 region is CASTPSGRGMDTGELFF. The CDR3 coding sequence is TGTGCCAGTACCCCTAGCGGGAGAGGAATGGACACCGGGGAGCTGTTTTTT. The chain uses TRBV19 and TRBJ2-2; 10 nucleotides align to TRBD2. Trimming took 7 bases from V and 3 from J; bases not matched to a gene: 11. Germline CDR1 and CDR2: LNHDA and SQIVND (reference sequence). The CDR3 covers 17 residues.